Presented here are 23 T cell receptor beta chains from one specimen sequenced in a study of blood T cells in healthy people across ages. The use of a sample-barcoded 5' primer and a J-beta primer mix characterized a second PCR of roughly 6 to 12 cycles. TCRdb independently ran MiXCR on the 5' RACE reads; one entry per CDR3 protein. The table shows some 930,000 distinct CDR3 sequences, with about 28% occurring only once. The same sample was also used in a study of T cells of mothers and their children.

Sequenced: blood. The receptor set was obtained from a middle-aged woman in good health.

Remarks on this clonotype: This may stem from a read error, because a much larger clone lies one nucleotide away. J is TRBJ2-7 and V is TRBV3-1; D gene uncertain. The CDR3 is made up of 11 amino acids. Germline CDR1 LGHDT, CDR2 YNNKEL (reference sequence). The CDR3 reads CASSQGIERYF. The CDR3 nucleotides are TGTGCCAGCAGCCAAGGGATTGAGCGGTACTTC.

Points on this clonotype: A read error may explain this, as a much larger clone is one base away. The chain uses TRBV27 and TRBJ2-1, with TRBD1 matching over 7 bases. Germline lookup yields CDR1 MNHEY and CDR2 SMNVEV (reference sequence). Trimming removed 0 bases from V and 8 bases from J; junction bases left unmatched: 7. This CDR3 has 15 amino acids. CDR3 DNA sequence: TGTGCCAGCAGTTTATCGGGACAGAGCCTGGATGAGCAGTTCTTC. It codes for CASSLSGQSLDEQFF.

This clonotype was counted ten times or more. J is TRBJ1-2 and V is TRBV20-1; possibly TRBD1 for D (5 bases). The ends were cut back, 5 bases at V and 1 base at J, with 11 bases in the middle. Germline CDR1 and CDR2: DFQATT and SNEGSKA (reference sequence). The CDR3 runs to 13 residues. This CDR3 is CSAGDVSNYGYTF. CDR3 coding DNA: TGCAGTGCTGGGGACGTTAGTAACTATGGCTACACCTTC.

The rearrangement uses TRBV27 and TRBJ2-1, with TRBD2 as a possible D gene (7 bases). CDR3 size: 15 residues. The V gene's germline CDR1 is MNHEY and CDR2 SMNVEV (reference sequence). Trimming pared 5 bases from V and 8 bases from J, leaving 19 bases between. Here the CDR3 DNA reads TGTGCCAGCAGTCCACACGGGGGGCCTTCCGATGAGCAGTTCTTC. Translated: CASSPHGGPSDEQFF.

The genes are TRBV28 and TRBJ1-2; the D gene is possibly TRBD1 (5 bases). Germline CDR1 and CDR2: MDHEN and SYDVKM. V was cut by 3 bases and J by 6 bases, with 11 bases left in between. The CDR3 consists of 13 residues. DNA for the CDR3: TGTGCCAGCAGTTTCGGCAGGGCGAATGGCTACACCTTC. Amino acid sequence: CASSFGRANGYTF.

The chain carries TRBV10-3 and TRBJ2-7; TRBD2 aligns across 9 bases. This CDR3 has 15 residues. Germline loops: CDR1 ENHRY, CDR2 SYGVKD. V shed 6 bases, J shed 7 bases, and the junction held 13 bases outside the gene matches. CDR3 sequence: CAIRVSGLADNEQYF. The CDR3 nucleotides read TGTGCCATCAGGGTATCGGGACTAGCAGACAATGAGCAGTACTTC.

Regarding this clonotype: At one of its ends the junction is not consistent with the germline gene, which may arise from a read error. The J gene is TRBJ2-2, the V gene TRBV6-5; possible D gene TRBD2, 6 bases. The germline gives CDR1 MNHEY, CDR2 SVGAGI. This CDR3 has 14 residues. CDR3 loop: CASSWGVDTEELFF. CDR3 bases: TGTGCCAGCAGTTGGGGGGTTGACACCGAGGAGCTGTTTTTT.

This clonotype was counted between two and nine times. The V call is TRBV28, the J call TRBJ1-6, with D possibly matching TRBD1 (6 bases). Germline V gives CDR1 MDHEN, CDR2 SYDVKM. This CDR3 region has 15 residues. Trimming removed 6 bases at V and 7 bases at J, with 16 bases between. The CDR3 reads CASRSWTDQNSPLHF. The DNA of the CDR3 is TGTGCCAGCAGGTCCTGGACAGATCAGAATTCACCCCTCCACTTT. The complete variable domain, with remaining parts taken from reference TRBV28 and TRBJ1-6, reads DVKVTQSSRYLVKRTGEKVFLECVQDMDHENMFWYRQDPGLGLRLIYFSYDVKMKEKGDIPEGYSVSREKKERFSLILESASTNQTSMYLCASRSWTDQNSPLHFGNGTRLTVT.

The CDR3 here is CASNTEGTVPMGGYTF. Here the CDR3 DNA reads TGTGCCAGCAACACAGAGGGGACAGTTCCAATGGGGGGCTACACCTTC. The rearrangement joins TRBV7-2 to TRBJ1-2; 7 bases are shared with TRBD1. Germline trimming cut 7 bases from V and 8 bases from J; bases unmatched to any gene: 19. Germline V lookup: CDR1 SGHTA, CDR2 FQGNSA. The CDR3 has 16 residues.

This clonotype was detected many times. V usage is TRBV7-9 and J usage is TRBJ2-5; no definite D call. Trimming left V 5 bases short and J 7 bases short, with 17 bases between. Germline V gene lookup returns CDR1 SEHNR and CDR2 FQNEAQ (reference sequence). The CDR3 is made up of 14 amino acids. Here the CDR3 reads CASSPTPPGWTQYF. CDR3 nucleotide sequence: TGTGCCAGCAGCCCTACCCCCCCAGGTTGGACCCAGTACTTC. Full variable domain (missing parts from reference TRBV7-9 and TRBJ2-5): DTGVSQNPRHKITKRGQNVTFRCDPISEHNRLYWYRQTLGQGPEFLTYFQNEAQLEKSRLLSDRFSAERPKGSFSTLEIQRTEQGDSAMYLCASSPTPPGWTQYFGPGTRLLVL.

This clonotype was picked up a small number of times. The chain carries TRBV7-9 and TRBJ1-4; D gene unclear. Germline lookup yields CDR1 SEHNR and CDR2 FQNEAQ (reference sequence). Trimming took off 4 bases at V and 5 bases at J, with 14 bases between the two ends. CDR3 size: 15 residues. CDR3 in DNA: TGTGCCAGCAGCTATTGGGAGCGCATAAATGAAAAACTGTTTTTT. Translating gives CASSYWERINEKLFF.

The V gene is TRBV12-3 or TRBV12-4, the J gene TRBJ1-1, with a tentative D call TRBD1 (5 bases). Trimming pared 5 bases from V and 4 bases from J, leaving 14 bases between. There are 14 residues in the CDR3. Here the CDR3 DNA reads TGTGCCAGCAGTATAAGGGGTGGGGGCACTGAAGCTTTCTTT. Its translation is CASSIRGGGTEAFF.

Points on this clonotype: This may be a read error: a much more frequent sequence differs by one nucleotide. The J gene is TRBJ2-7, the V gene TRBV28; TRBD1 agrees at 9 bases. From germline, CDR1 is MDHEN and CDR2 SYDVKM. The CDR3 spans 15 residues. The CDR3 loop is CANSSQTGGAYEQYF. Written as DNA, the CDR3 is TGTGCCAACAGTTCACAGACAGGGGGAGCCTACGAGCAGTACTTC.

This clonotype was found a few times. A read error may produce the germline difference seen at one junction end. The chain uses TRBV7-9 and TRBJ2-7; TRBD1 matches at 7 bases. Germline lookup yields CDR1 SEHNR and CDR2 FQNEAQ (reference sequence). The CDR3 loop spans 15 amino acids. The CDR3 DNA is TGTGCCGGCAGCTTACAGGGGACCCGCTCCTACGAGCAGTACTTC. This gives the protein CAGSLQGTRSYEQYF.

At least ten counts were recorded for this clonotype. V usage is TRBV5-1 and J usage is TRBJ1-2, with D possibly TRBD1 on 5 matching bases. This CDR3 comprises 13 residues. Germline V gene data show CDR1 as SGHRS and CDR2 as YFSETQ. V was clipped by 4 bases and J by 1 base, with 8 bases between them. The CDR3: CASSPQVNYGYTF. CDR3 nucleotides: TGCGCCAGCAGCCCACAGGTTAACTATGGCTACACCTTC.

This clonotype was observed once. The gene calls are TRBV27 and TRBJ1-1; D call uncertain. With 3 bases removed from V and 4 bases from J, the gap between germline ends came to 15 bases. This CDR3 is 15 amino acids long. CDR1 is MNHEY, CDR2 SMNVEV, per germline (reference sequence). This CDR3 is CASSFSREVGTEAFF. In nucleotides, the CDR3 is TGTGCCAGCAGTTTTTCCCGTGAAGTCGGCACTGAAGCTTTCTTT.

This clonotype has ten or more counts. V gene TRBV27 combines with J gene TRBJ2-7; 11 bases agree with TRBD1. Germline CDR1 and CDR2: MNHEY and SMNVEV (reference sequence). The CDR3 length is 15 residues. V trimming: 4 bases; J trimming: 3 bases; junction bases outside the gene matches: 5. In DNA, the CDR3 is TGTGCCAGCAGTTCGATAGGGACAGGGGGCTACGAGCAGTACTTC. This sequence encodes CASSSIGTGGYEQYF.

In this sample, this clonotype turned up a few times. The chain has TRBV7-6 and TRBJ1-4; tentatively, D is TRBD1 (5 bases). Germline CDR1 and CDR2: SGHVS and FNYEAQ. This CDR3 has 14 residues. The ends were cut back, 5 bases at V and 7 bases at J, with 14 bases in the middle. DNA for the CDR3: TGTGCCAGCAGCAGGACACTGGAACGTGAAAAACTGTTTTTT. It yields the protein CASSRTLEREKLFF. The full variable domain, its missing parts supplied by reference TRBV7-6 and TRBJ1-4, is GAGVSQSPRYKVTKRGQDVALRCDPISGHVSLYWYRQALGQGPEFLTYFNYEAQQDKSGLPNDRFSAERPEGSISTLTIQRTEQRDSAMYRCASSRTLEREKLFFGSGTQLSVL.

This clonotype showed up many times. The rearrangement joins TRBV6-4 to TRBJ2-3; TRBD2 aligns across 14 bases. Per the germline V gene, CDR1 is MRHNA and CDR2 is SNTAGT. The CDR3 length is 18 residues. J was trimmed by 6 bases and V by 2 bases; bases with no gene match: 10. The CDR3 is CASSDHFRTSGGIDTQYF. The DNA of the CDR3 is TGTGCCAGCAGTGACCACTTCAGGACTAGCGGGGGGATCGATACGCAGTATTTT.

This clonotype has just a few counts. The rearrangement joins TRBV3-1 to TRBJ2-4; TRBD1 is a possible D gene (5 bases). The DNA end is more similar to TRBJ2-7, so the J call may be wrong. Germline-derived CDR1 and CDR2 are LGHDT and YNNKEL (reference sequence). CDR3 length: 14 residues. The CDR3 region is CASSQEVGVREQYF. The CDR3 nucleotides read TGTGCCAGCAGCCAAGAGGTAGGGGTGCGCGAGCAGTACTTC.

This clonotype was counted a few times. The rearrangement uses TRBV7-2 and TRBJ2-2; 12 bases are shared with TRBD2. The CDR3 length is 19 residues. The germline V gene has CDR1 SGHTA and CDR2 FQGNSA. J gave up 5 bases and V 6 bases, and 16 bases lay outside the gene matches. Here the CDR3 reads CASSQEPPGLAGWTGELFF. DNA of the CDR3: TGTGCCAGCAGTCAGGAGCCTCCGGGACTAGCGGGTTGGACCGGGGAGCTGTTTTTT.

The sample holds many counts of this clonotype. The CDR3 reads CSARYGWGTNNEQFF. The CDR3 DNA is TGCAGTGCTAGATACGGTTGGGGGACCAACAATGAGCAGTTCTTC. The chain combines TRBV20-1 with TRBJ2-1; D may correspond to TRBD1 or TRBD2 (5 bases each). V was cut by 2 bases and J by 5 bases, with 16 bases left in between. The CDR3 loop spans 15 amino acids. Looked up from germline, CDR1 is DFQATT and CDR2 is SNEGSKA (reference sequence).

Many counts were recorded for this clonotype. J is TRBJ2-5 and V is TRBV28; 8 bases agree with TRBD1. V was clipped by 3 bases and J by 2 bases; unmatched bases: 8. The CDR3 has 16 amino acids. CDR1 and CDR2 from the germline V gene are MDHEN and SYDVKM. This CDR3 reads CASSFRPGQEQETQYF. CDR3 DNA sequence: TGTGCCAGCAGTTTCCGGCCGGGACAGGAGCAAGAGACCCAGTACTTC. The full variable domain, its missing parts supplied by reference TRBV28 and TRBJ2-5, is DVKVTQSSRYLVKRTGEKVFLECVQDMDHENMFWYRQDPGLGLRLIYFSYDVKMKEKGDIPEGYSVSREKKERFSLILESASTNQTSMYLCASSFRPGQEQETQYFGPGTRLLVL.